The entry that follows covers one T cell receptor beta chain sequence. The source of the sample is a study of blood T cell repertoires in COVID-19. Original methodology: The authors estimated nucleated cell counts from reference gene primer amplification. Assay used: immunoSEQ multiplex PCR; TCRdb lists only in-frame clones, some missing. Clone size and V and J calls were adopted from that table, with D and trimming inferred from the DNA. The sample lists about 330,000 clones; around nine tenths were seen once. The germline V gene has CDR1 ENHRY and CDR2 SYGVKD. The CDR3 has 15 amino acids. V was clipped by 1 base and J by 2 bases, with 11 bases between them.

This clonotype was obtained from a woman aged 30 to 39 who had recovered from COVID-19. The genes are TRBV10-3 and TRBJ1-1; D is uncertain. Sequenced input: PBMCs or T cells enriched from blood (not recorded which). For the CDR3, the DNA is TGTGCCATCAGTGAGTTACGGGAACTCAACACTGAAGCTTTCTTT. Protein: CAISELRELNTEAFF.